These 4 T cell receptor beta chains share one sample of origin, sequenced in a study of cytomegalovirus exposure and HLA in healthy donors. Amplification used 60 Vbeta primers and 13 Jbeta primers. TCRdb keeps only in-frame clones here, not all; method: immunoSEQ multiplex PCR. The data show roughly 200,000 clones, roughly 85% seen once. Material: PBMCs. These receptors were collected from a woman between 35 and 50 years old in good health and CMV-seronegative.

The gene calls are TRBV6-1 and TRBJ2-1; 8 bases align to TRBD2. V lost 6 bases, J lost 7 bases, and 14 bases stayed unmatched. Germline V lookup: CDR1 MNHNS, CDR2 SASEGT. The CDR3 extends over 16 amino acids. CDR3 sequence (DNA): TGTGCCAGCAGCGAACAGAGACTAGCGAAGGGAAATGAGCAGTTCTTC. As protein: CASSEQRLAKGNEQFF.

The V call is TRBV28, the J call TRBJ1-5; TRBD1 aligns across 8 bases. Germline V CDR1 and CDR2: MDHEN, SYDVKM. CDR3 size: 13 residues. Unmatched junction bases numbered 4, after V lost 6 bases and J lost 6 bases. The chain's CDR3 is CASSQGALQPQHF. The CDR3 DNA sequence: TGTGCCAGCAGCCAGGGGGCGCTTCAGCCCCAGCATTTT.

The CDR3 DNA reads as TGTGCCTGGAGTACCGGGACAGTTTCACCCCTCCACTTT. Its translation: CAWSTGTVSPLHF. The chain carries TRBV30 and TRBJ1-6, with TRBD1 identical over 7 bases. The germline V gene encodes CDR1 GTSNPN and CDR2 SVGIG (reference sequence). There are 13 residues in the CDR3. Unmatched junction bases numbered 4, after V lost 2 bases and J lost 9 bases.

The chain links TRBV6-5 to TRBJ1-1, with D maybe TRBD1 (6 bases). The CDR3 runs 13 residues. The V and J ends lost 4 bases and 5 bases respectively, with 11 bases between them. CDR1 is MNHEY and CDR2 is SVGAGI in the germline V gene. The CDR3 loop reads CASSLDSRTEAFF. The CDR3 DNA sequence: TGTGCCAGCAGTTTGGACAGCCGTACTGAAGCTTTCTTT.